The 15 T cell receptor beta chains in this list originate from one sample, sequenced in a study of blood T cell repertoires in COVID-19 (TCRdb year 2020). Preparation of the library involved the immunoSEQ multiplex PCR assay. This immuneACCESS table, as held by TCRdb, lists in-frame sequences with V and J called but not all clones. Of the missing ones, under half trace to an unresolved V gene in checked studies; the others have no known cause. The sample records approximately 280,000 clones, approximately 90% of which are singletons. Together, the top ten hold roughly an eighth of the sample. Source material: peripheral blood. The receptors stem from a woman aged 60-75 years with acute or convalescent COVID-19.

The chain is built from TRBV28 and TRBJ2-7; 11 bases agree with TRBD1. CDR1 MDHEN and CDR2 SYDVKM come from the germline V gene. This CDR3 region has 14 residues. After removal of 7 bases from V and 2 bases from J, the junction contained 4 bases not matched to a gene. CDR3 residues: CASTGTGGAYEQYF. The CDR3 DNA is TGTGCCAGCACGGGGACAGGGGGTGCCTACGAGCAGTACTTC.

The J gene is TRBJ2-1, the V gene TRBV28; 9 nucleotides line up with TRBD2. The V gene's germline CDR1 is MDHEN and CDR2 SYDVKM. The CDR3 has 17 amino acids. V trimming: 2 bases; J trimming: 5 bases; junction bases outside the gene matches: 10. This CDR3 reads CASSLGVGGRANNEQFF. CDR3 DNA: TGTGCCAGCAGTTTAGGCGTAGGCGGGAGGGCTAACAATGAGCAGTTCTTC.

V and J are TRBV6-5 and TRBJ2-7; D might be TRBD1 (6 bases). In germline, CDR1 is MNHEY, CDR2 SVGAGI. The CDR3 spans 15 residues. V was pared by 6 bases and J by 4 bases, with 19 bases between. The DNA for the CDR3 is TGTGCCAGCAGCGCCGCACCAGTACAGGGATACGAGCAGTACTTC. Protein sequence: CASSAAPVQGYEQYF.

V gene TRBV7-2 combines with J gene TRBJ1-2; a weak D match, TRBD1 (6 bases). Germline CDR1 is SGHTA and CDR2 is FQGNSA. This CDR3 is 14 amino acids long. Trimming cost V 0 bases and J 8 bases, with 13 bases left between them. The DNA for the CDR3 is TGTGCCAGCAGCTTAGCGCGGGGGGCTGCCGGCTACACCTTC. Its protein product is CASSLARGAAGYTF. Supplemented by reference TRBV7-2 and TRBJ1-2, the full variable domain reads GAGVSQSPSNKVTEKGKDVELRCDPISGHTALYWYRQSLGQGLEFLIYFQGNSAPDKSGLPSDRFSAERTGGSVSTLTIQRTQQEDSAVYLCASSLARGAAGYTFGSGTRLTVV.

This CDR3 reads CASSLKSGTGLLGTGELFF. The CDR3 DNA sequence: TGTGCCAGCAGCTTAAAATCGGGGACAGGGCTGTTGGGCACCGGGGAGCTGTTTTTT. V usage is TRBV7-3 and J usage is TRBJ2-2; 9 bases align to TRBD1. Per the germline V gene, CDR1 is SGHTA and CDR2 is FQGTGA. J was trimmed by 4 bases and V by 1 base; bases with no gene match: 13. This CDR3 spans 19 amino acids.

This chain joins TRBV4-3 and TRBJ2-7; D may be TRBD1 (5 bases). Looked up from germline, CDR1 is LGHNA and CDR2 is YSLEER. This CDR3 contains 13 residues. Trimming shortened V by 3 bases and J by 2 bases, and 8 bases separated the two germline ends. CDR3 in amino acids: CASSQGRPYEQYF. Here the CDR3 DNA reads TGCGCCAGCAGCCAGGGGCGACCCTACGAGCAGTACTTC.

In DNA form, the CDR3 reads TGTGCCAGCAGCTCTCTGGGACTAGCTCCTCAGCAGTACTTC. Translation gives CASSSLGLAPQQYF. The chain is built from TRBV7-2 and TRBJ2-7; TRBD2 aligns across 9 bases. CDR1 and CDR2 from the germline V gene are SGHTA and FQGNSA. This CDR3 contains 14 residues. Unmatched junction bases numbered 9, after V lost 4 bases and J lost 8 bases.

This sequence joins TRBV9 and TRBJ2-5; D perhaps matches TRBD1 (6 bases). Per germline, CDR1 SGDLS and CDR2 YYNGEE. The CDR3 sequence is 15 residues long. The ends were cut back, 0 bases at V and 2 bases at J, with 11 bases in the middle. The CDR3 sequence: CASSVGGGQQETQYF. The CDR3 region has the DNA TGTGCCAGCAGCGTAGGGGGCGGACAGCAAGAGACCCAGTACTTC.

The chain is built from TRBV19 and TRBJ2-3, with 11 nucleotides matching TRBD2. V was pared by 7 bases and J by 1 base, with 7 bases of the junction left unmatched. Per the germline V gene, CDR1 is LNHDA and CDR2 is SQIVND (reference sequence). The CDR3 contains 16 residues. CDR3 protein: CASTRASGGRTDTQYF. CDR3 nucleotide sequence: TGTGCCAGTACCCGGGCTAGCGGGGGGCGCACAGATACGCAGTATTTT.

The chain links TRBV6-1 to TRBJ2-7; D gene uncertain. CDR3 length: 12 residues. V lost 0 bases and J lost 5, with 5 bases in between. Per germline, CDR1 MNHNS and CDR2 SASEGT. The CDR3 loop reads CASSEARDEQYF. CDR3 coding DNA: TGTGCCAGCAGTGAAGCGCGCGACGAGCAGTACTTC.

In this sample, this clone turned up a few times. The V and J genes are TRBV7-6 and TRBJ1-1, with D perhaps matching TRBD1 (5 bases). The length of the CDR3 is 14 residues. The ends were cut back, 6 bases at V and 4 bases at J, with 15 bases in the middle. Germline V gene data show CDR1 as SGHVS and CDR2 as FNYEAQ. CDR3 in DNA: TGTGCCAGCAGTCTAGGGGTCTCCGGCACTGAAGCTTTCTTT. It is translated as CASSLGVSGTEAFF.

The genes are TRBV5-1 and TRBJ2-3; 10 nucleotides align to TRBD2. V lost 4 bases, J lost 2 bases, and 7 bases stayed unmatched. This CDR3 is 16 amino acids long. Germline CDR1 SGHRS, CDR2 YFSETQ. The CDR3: CASSRVLAGTTDTQYF. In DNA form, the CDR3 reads TGCGCCAGCAGCCGGGTACTAGCGGGAACCACAGATACGCAGTATTTT.

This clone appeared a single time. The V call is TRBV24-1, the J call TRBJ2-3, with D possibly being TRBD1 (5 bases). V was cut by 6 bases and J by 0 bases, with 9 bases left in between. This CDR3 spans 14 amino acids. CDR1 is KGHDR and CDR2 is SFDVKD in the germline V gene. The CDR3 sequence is CATSWTSSTDTQYF. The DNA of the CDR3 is TGTGCCACCAGTTGGACATCTAGCACAGATACGCAGTATTTT.

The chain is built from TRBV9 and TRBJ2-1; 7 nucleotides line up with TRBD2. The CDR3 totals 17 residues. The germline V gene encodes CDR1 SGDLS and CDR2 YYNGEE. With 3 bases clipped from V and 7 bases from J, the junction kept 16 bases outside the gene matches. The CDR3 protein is CASSAPVLAAEENEQFF. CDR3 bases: TGTGCCAGCAGCGCGCCTGTCCTAGCGGCGGAGGAGAATGAGCAGTTCTTC.

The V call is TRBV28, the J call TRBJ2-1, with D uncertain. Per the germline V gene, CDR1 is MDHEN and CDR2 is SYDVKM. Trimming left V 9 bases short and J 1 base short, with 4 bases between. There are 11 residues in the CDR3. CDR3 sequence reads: CASESYNEQFF. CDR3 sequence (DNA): TGTGCCAGTGAGTCCTACAATGAGCAGTTCTTC. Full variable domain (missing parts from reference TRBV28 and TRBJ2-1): DVKVTQSSRYLVKRTGEKVFLECVQDMDHENMFWYRQDPGLGLRLIYFSYDVKMKEKGDIPEGYSVSREKKERFSLILESASTNQTSMYLCASESYNEQFFGPGTRLTVL.